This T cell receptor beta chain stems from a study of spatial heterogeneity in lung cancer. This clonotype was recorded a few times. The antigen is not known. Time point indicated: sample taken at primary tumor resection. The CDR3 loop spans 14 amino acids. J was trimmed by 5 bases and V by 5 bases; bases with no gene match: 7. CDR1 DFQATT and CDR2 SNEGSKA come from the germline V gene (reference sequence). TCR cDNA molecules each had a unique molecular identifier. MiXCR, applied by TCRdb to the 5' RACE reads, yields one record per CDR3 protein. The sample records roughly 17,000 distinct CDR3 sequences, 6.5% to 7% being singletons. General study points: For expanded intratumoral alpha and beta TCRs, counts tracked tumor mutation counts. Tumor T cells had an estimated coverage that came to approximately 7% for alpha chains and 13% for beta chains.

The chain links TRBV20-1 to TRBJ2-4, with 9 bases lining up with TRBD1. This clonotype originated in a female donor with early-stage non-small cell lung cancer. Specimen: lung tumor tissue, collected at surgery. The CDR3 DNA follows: TGCAGTGCTGGGGGAGGGACAGGGCAAAACATTCAGTACTTC. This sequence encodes CSAGGGTGQNIQYF.